The TCR beta chain under discussion was sequenced for a study of shared clonotypes between healthy human individuals. Study results and caveats: Naive CD4 clonotypes overlapped across several donors at around 4.7%.

Approximately 210 ng DNA, approximately 30,000 T cell genomes, went into each sorted-subset replicate PCR. This table comes from immunoSEQ multiplex PCR, and its TCRdb copy is limited to in-frame clones, with some not included. Here the sample spans hundreds of thousands of clones, 72% being singletons. The junction had 6 bases not matched to a gene; V was cut back by 2 bases and J by 0 bases. CDR1 SEHNR and CDR2 FQNEAQ come from the germline V gene (reference sequence). This CDR3 is 18 amino acids long. On this clone itself: Antigen: not known.

This TCR came from a young woman in good health. The sequenced sample was memory CD4+ T cells sorted from blood. Subset described: CD45RA-negative fraction. The gene calls are TRBV7-9 and TRBJ2-7, with TRBD2 identical over 14 bases. Here the CDR3 DNA reads TGTGCCAGCAGCTTACCGACTAGCGGGAGGGGAATCTCCTACGAGCAGTACTTC. It encodes CASSLPTSGRGISYEQYF.